The 26 T cell receptor beta chains below all came from one sample that was sequenced in a study of blood T cell repertoires in COVID-19. Assay: immunoSEQ multiplex PCR; the TCRdb copy retains only in-frame clones and omits some. The sample has roughly 430,000 clones; 88% are singletons. The specimen sequenced was PBMCs or T cells enriched from blood (not recorded which). The receptor set was obtained from a woman in her thirties or forties with acute COVID-19.

The gene calls are TRBV24-1 and TRBJ1-2; 7 bases are a match to TRBD1. Germline CDR1 reads KGHDR; CDR2 reads SFDVKD. CDR3 length equals 18 residues. Trimming at V came to 3 bases and at J to 1 base, leaving 13 bases not matched to a gene. CDR3 protein: CATSDVVRDREFNYGYTF. CDR3 coding DNA: TGTGCCACCAGTGATGTTGTCCGGGACAGAGAGTTTAACTATGGCTACACCTTC.

This chain links TRBV6-5 with TRBJ1-2; 8 bases agree with TRBD1. This CDR3 contains 13 residues. Germline V CDR1 and CDR2: MNHEY, SVGAGI. Unmatched junction bases numbered 0, after V lost 0 bases and J lost 6 bases. CDR3 sequence: CASSYSGQDGYTF. The CDR3 nucleotides read TGTGCCAGCAGTTACTCGGGACAGGATGGCTACACCTTC.

V gene TRBV6-5 combines with J gene TRBJ1-1; a weak D match, TRBD1 (5 bases). V lost 2 bases and J lost 4, with 11 bases in between. CDR3 length equals 14 residues. Per germline, CDR1 MNHEY and CDR2 SVGAGI. CDR3 sequence reads: CASSYGRVGTEAFF. The CDR3 nucleotides are TGTGCCAGCAGTTACGGCAGGGTCGGCACTGAAGCTTTCTTT.

The chain carries TRBV5-1 and TRBJ2-5; D gene uncertain. Deletions cut 2 bases from V and 4 bases from J, with 6 bases between. Germline CDR1 and CDR2: SGHRS and YFSETQ. CDR3 length: 12 amino acids. The CDR3 bases are TGCGCCAGCAGCTTAGCTCCAGAGACCCAGTACTTC. Translated: CASSLAPETQYF.

J is TRBJ1-6 and V is TRBV6-6; D is uncertain. The V end was cut by 10 bases, the J end by 10 bases, with 17 bases between. The germline gives CDR1 MNHNY, CDR2 SVGAGI (reference sequence). CDR3 size: 13 residues. CDR3 sequence: CATVGGMVSPLHF. CDR3 coding DNA: TGTGCCACCGTCGGCGGGATGGTCTCACCCCTCCACTTT.

The gene calls are TRBV5-1 and TRBJ2-1; a weak D match, TRBD2 (5 bases). The CDR3 is 14 amino acids. V was pared by 6 bases and J by 3 bases, with 13 bases between. The germline gives CDR1 SGHRS, CDR2 YFSETQ. The CDR3 DNA is TGCGCCAGCACACTAGACGTCGGCTACAATGAGCAGTTCTTC. This encodes CASTLDVGYNEQFF. Together with reference TRBV5-1 and TRBJ2-1, the CDR3 gives the full variable domain: KAGVTQTPRYLIKTRGQQVTLSCSPISGHRSVSWYQQTPGQGLQFLFEYFSETQRNKGNFPGRFSGRQFSNSRSEMNVSTLELGDSALYLCASTLDVGYNEQFFGPGTRLTVL.

The rearrangement uses TRBV6-6 and TRBJ1-4; 8 bases are shared with TRBD1. The V gene end was trimmed by 6 bases and the J gene end by 0 bases; junction bases not matched to a gene: 6. From germline, CDR1 is MNHNY and CDR2 SVGAGI (reference sequence). CDR3 size: 16 residues. CDR3 DNA: TGTGCCAGCAGCCCCAGGGGGCGAGCAACTAATGAAAAACTGTTTTTT. Encoded protein: CASSPRGRATNEKLFF.

The chain employs TRBV19 and TRBJ1-4, with D possibly matching TRBD1 (6 bases). The V end lost 6 bases, the J end lost 5 bases, and 13 bases lay between the germline ends. The CDR3 has 14 residues. Germline V gene data show CDR1 as LNHDA and CDR2 as SQIVND (reference sequence). In DNA, the CDR3 is TGTGCCAGTAGCGAAGGACAGATCAATGAAAAACTGTTTTTT. Protein product: CASSEGQINEKLFF.

The chain combines TRBV2 with TRBJ1-2, with 10 bases aligning to TRBD1. J lost 4 bases, V lost 6 bases, and 8 bases had no gene match. The CDR3 runs to 15 residues. Per germline, CDR1 SNHLY and CDR2 FYNNEI. In DNA, the CDR3 is TGTGCCAGCAGGATTACTGGACAGGGGGTCTATGGCTACACCTTC. Translating gives CASRITGQGVYGYTF.

The chain recombines TRBV5-4 with TRBJ2-5; 7 nucleotides agree with TRBD2. After removal of 0 bases from V and 5 bases from J, the junction contained 1 base not matched to a gene. Germline CDR1 SGHNT, CDR2 YYREEE (reference sequence). The CDR3 sequence is 13 residues long. The CDR3 protein is CASSLVGGETQYF. In DNA, the CDR3 is TGTGCCAGCAGCTTGGTGGGGGGGGAGACCCAGTACTTC.

The V call is TRBV7-8, the J call TRBJ1-3, with a possible D match to TRBD1 (6 bases). This CDR3 has 14 amino acids. The V gene's germline CDR1 is SGHVS and CDR2 FQNEAQ. Trimming removed 2 bases at V and 6 bases at J, with 11 bases between. In DNA, the CDR3 is TGTGCCAGCAGCTTAAGGTCAGGGGAAAACACCATATATTTT. Translation: CASSLRSGENTIYF.

The chain links TRBV27 to TRBJ1-1; no clear D gene. Per germline, CDR1 MNHEY and CDR2 SMNVEV (reference sequence). Between the trimmed V and J ends, which lost 3 bases and 5 bases, there was a span of 10 bases. There are 13 residues in the CDR3. DNA of the CDR3: TGTGCCAGCAGTTTGATGGGGAGTACTGAAGCTTTCTTT. This encodes CASSLMGSTEAFF.

This clone was detected only once. The gene calls are TRBV30 and TRBJ1-3; 9 positions match TRBD1. V lost 0 bases to trimming and J lost 4 bases; unmatched junction nucleotides: 7. Germline CDR1 reads GTSNPN; CDR2 reads SVGIG (reference sequence). This CDR3 region has 16 residues. The CDR3 DNA follows: TGTGCCTGGAGTGTACAACAGGGGGCTTTCGGAAACACCATATATTTT. This gives the protein CAWSVQQGAFGNTIYF.

A note on this clone: The junction and the germline gene differ at one end; a read error may be behind it. V and J are TRBV12-3 or TRBV12-4 and TRBJ1-2; D unresolved. The CDR3 has 12 residues. CDR3 residues: CASSLGLPRFAF. The DNA for the CDR3 is TGTGCCAGCAGTTTAGGTCTACCCCGCTTCGCCTTC.

J is TRBJ2-3 and V is TRBV5-5; 7 bases agree with TRBD1. The CDR3 consists of 15 residues. CDR1 is SGHKS and CDR2 is YYEKEE in the germline V gene (reference sequence). V trimming: 8 bases; J trimming: 1 base; junction bases outside the gene matches: 10. CDR3 nucleotide sequence: TGTGCCAGTAGAGCAGGGGGACAGCGCACAGATACGCAGTATTTT. It encodes CASRAGGQRTDTQYF. The full variable domain, in which reference TRBV5-5 and TRBJ2-3 provide the parts outside the CDR3, is DAGVTQSPTHLIKTRGQQVTLRCSPISGHKSVSWYQQVLGQGPQFIFQYYEKEERGRGNFPDRFSARQFPNYSSELNVNALLLGDSALYLCASRAGGQRTDTQYFGPGTRLTVL.

The chain links TRBV7-7 to TRBJ2-3; 8 bases agree with TRBD2. V dropped 4 bases and J dropped 0; count of bases not matched to a gene: 3. This CDR3 is 15 amino acids long. Germline V gene lookup returns CDR1 SSHAT and CDR2 FNYEAQ (reference sequence). The CDR3 DNA sequence: TGTGCCAGCAGCTCCGGACTAGCTAGCACAGATACGCAGTATTTT. Translating gives CASSSGLASTDTQYF. The complete variable domain, with remaining parts taken from reference TRBV7-7 and TRBJ2-3, reads GAGVSQSPRYKVTKRGQDVTLRCDPISSHATLYWYQQALGQGPEFLTYFNYEAQPDKSGLPSDRFSAERPEGSISTLTIQRTEQRDSAMYRCASSSGLASTDTQYFGPGTRLTVL.

This clone has just one count. The chain is built from TRBV19 and TRBJ1-6; D may be TRBD1 (6 bases). The germline V gene encodes CDR1 LNHDA and CDR2 SQIVND (reference sequence). CDR3 length: 13 amino acids. V lost 5 bases to trimming and J lost 6 bases, with 8 bases between them. CDR3 nucleotide sequence: TGTGCCAGTAGTGCACAGGGTAATTCACCCCTCCACTTT. It is translated as CASSAQGNSPLHF.

This clone was counted a single time. The CDR3 loop reads CASSLSTDPYEQYF. The CDR3 DNA reads TGTGCCAGCAGCTTATCTACAGACCCCTACGAGCAGTACTTC. The chain is built from TRBV7-9 and TRBJ2-7; D gene ambiguous. Looked up from germline, CDR1 is SEHNR and CDR2 is FQNEAQ (reference sequence). The length of the CDR3 is 14 residues. Trimming removed 2 bases at V and 2 bases at J, with 10 bases between.

The chain uses TRBV7-9 and TRBJ2-2; 7 positions agree with TRBD1. CDR1 SEHNR and CDR2 FQNEAQ come from the germline V gene (reference sequence). J was trimmed by 1 base and V by 2 bases; bases with no gene match: 7. This CDR3 is 17 amino acids long. CDR3 bases: TGTGCCAGCAGCTTATCCCTCGGGACAGAGAACACCGGGGAGCTGTTTTTT. It encodes CASSLSLGTENTGELFF.

This rearrangement joins TRBV9 to TRBJ2-3, with 7 bases matching TRBD1. The V gene's germline CDR1 is SGDLS and CDR2 YYNGEE. Losses at the gene ends were 2 bases for V and 2 bases for J; bases not matched to a gene: 5. CDR3 length: 15 amino acids. This chain's CDR3 is CASSVGTAPTDTQYF. CDR3 in DNA: TGTGCCAGCAGCGTGGGGACAGCACCCACAGATACGCAGTATTTT.

The J gene is TRBJ1-1, the V gene TRBV10-3; TRBD1 matches 8 bases. J lost 3 bases, V lost 6 bases, and 6 bases had no gene match. The length of the CDR3 is 14 residues. The germline CDR1 and CDR2 sequences are ENHRY and SYGVKD. CDR3 in amino acids: CAISPGGVDTEAFF. In DNA form, the CDR3 reads TGTGCCATCAGCCCAGGGGGCGTGGACACTGAAGCTTTCTTT.

V is TRBV19 and J is TRBJ2-5, with D tentatively TRBD1 (5 bases). Trimming pared 3 bases from V and 4 bases from J, leaving 9 bases between. The CDR3 has 13 residues. From germline, CDR1 is LNHDA and CDR2 SQIVND (reference sequence). CDR3 sequence (DNA): TGTGCCAGTAGTATCCAGGGTCCAGAGACCCAGTACTTC. Encoded protein: CASSIQGPETQYF.

The J gene is TRBJ1-2, the V gene TRBV19; a weak D match, TRBD1 (5 bases). Deletions cut 6 bases from V and 6 bases from J, with 23 bases between. CDR1 LNHDA and CDR2 SQIVND come from the germline V gene (reference sequence). The CDR3 contains 16 residues. CDR3 nucleotides: TGTGCCAGTAGCACCGGCCTAACCAGGGTAGGGAATGGCTACACCTTC. Translating it yields CASSTGLTRVGNGYTF. The whole variable domain, filled in from reference TRBV19 and TRBJ1-2, reads DGGITQSPKYLFRKEGQNVTLSCEQNLNHDAMYWYRQDPGQGLRLIYYSQIVNDFQKGDIAEGYSVSREKKESFPLTVTSAQKNPTAFYLCASSTGLTRVGNGYTFGSGTRLTVV.

This sequence joins TRBV9 and TRBJ2-5; D not certain. CDR1 and CDR2 from the germline V gene are SGDLS and YYNGEE. V shed 1 base and J shed 4 bases, with 11 bases lying between them. This CDR3 has 14 amino acids. The CDR3 loop reads CASSVTGVGETQYF. The CDR3 DNA reads as TGTGCCAGCAGCGTAACCGGAGTTGGAGAGACCCAGTACTTC. Drawing the rest from reference TRBV9 and TRBJ2-5, the complete variable domain is DSGVTQTPKHLITATGQRVTLRCSPRSGDLSVYWYQQSLDQGLQFLIQYYNGEERAKGNILERFSAQQFPDLHSELNLSSLELGDSALYFCASSVTGVGETQYFGPGTRLLVL.

The sample holds a few counts of this clone. The chain combines TRBV27 with TRBJ2-1, with 10 positions matching TRBD1. Germline CDR1 and CDR2: MNHEY and SMNVEV (reference sequence). The junction had 10 bases not matched to a gene; V was cut back by 5 bases and J by 12 bases. This CDR3 region has 14 residues. The CDR3 DNA follows: TGTGCCAGCAGTCAAATAGACAGGGGGCAAGGGCAGTTCTTC. Protein: CASSQIDRGQGQFF.

The J gene is TRBJ1-2, the V gene TRBV20-1; 8 bases line up with TRBD1. This CDR3 is built from 11 residues. CDR1 and CDR2 from the germline V gene are DFQATT and SNEGSKA (reference sequence). Trimming cost V 7 bases and J 6 bases; bases outside gene matches: 4. CDR3 protein: CSVRGRNGYTF. CDR3 nucleotides: TGCAGTGTCAGGGGGCGGAATGGCTACACCTTC.